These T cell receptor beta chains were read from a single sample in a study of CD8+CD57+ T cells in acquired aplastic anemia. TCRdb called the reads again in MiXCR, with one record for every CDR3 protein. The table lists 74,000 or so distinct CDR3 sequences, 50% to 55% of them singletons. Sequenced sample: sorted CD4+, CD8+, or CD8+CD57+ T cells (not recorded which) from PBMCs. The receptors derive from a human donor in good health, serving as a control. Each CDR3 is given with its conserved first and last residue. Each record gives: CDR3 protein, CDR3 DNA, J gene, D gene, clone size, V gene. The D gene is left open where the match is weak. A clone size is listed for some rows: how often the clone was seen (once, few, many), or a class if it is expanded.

CDR3: CASSFSGRGYTF
DNA: TGTGCCAGCAGCTTCTCAGGGCGCGGCTACACCTTC
J: TRBJ1-2
D: NA
size: many
V: TRBV11-2

CDR3: CASSLGLGGTAEKLFF
DNA: TGTGCCAGCAGCTTAGGCTTGGGGGGGACAGCTGAAAAACTGTTTTTT
J: TRBJ1-4
D: TRBD1
size: NA
V: TRBV11-1

CDR3: CASSIRPGDAYEQYF
DNA: TGTGCCAGTAGTATCAGGCCAGGGGACGCCTACGAGCAGTACTTC
J: TRBJ2-7
D: NA
size: NA
V: TRBV19

CDR3: CASSSYARETSTDTQYF
DNA: TGTGCCAGCAGTTCCTACGCCCGGGAAACTAGCACAGATACGCAGTATTTT
J: TRBJ2-3
D: NA
size: many
V: TRBV6-2/TRBV6-3

CDR3: CASSDLGAEAFF
DNA: TGTGCCAGCAGTGATCTCGGGGCTGAAGCTTTCTTT
J: TRBJ1-1
D: NA
size: NA
V: TRBV25-1

CDR3: CASSPGRNTGELFF
DNA: TGTGCCAGCTCACCTGGGAGAAACACCGGGGAGCTGTTTTTT
J: TRBJ2-2
D: NA
size: NA
V: TRBV18

CDR3: CATSKDRDTDTQYF
DNA: TGTGCCACCAGCAAGGACAGAGACACAGATACGCAGTATTTT
J: TRBJ2-3
D: NA
size: NA
V: TRBV15

CDR3: CASSLVQANTGELFF
DNA: TGCGCCAGCAGCCTGGTACAGGCGAACACCGGGGAGCTGTTTTTT
J: TRBJ2-2
D: NA
size: NA
V: TRBV5-1

CDR3: CAISEDRVNTEAFF
DNA: TGTGCCATCAGTGAGGACAGGGTGAACACTGAAGCTTTCTTT
J: TRBJ1-1
D: TRBD1
size: NA
V: TRBV10-3

CDR3: CASSERGAGANYGYTF
DNA: TGTGCCAGCAGTGAACGGGGGGCAGGGGCCAACTATGGCTACACCTTC
J: TRBJ1-2
D: NA
size: NA
V: TRBV25-1

CDR3: CASSTGETLQYEQFF
DNA: TGTGCCAGCAGCACCGGGGAGACCCTACAATATGAGCAGTTCTTC
J: TRBJ2-1
D: NA
size: many
V: TRBV7-9

CDR3: CAIRGVYGYTF
DNA: TGTGCCATCCGGGGGGTCTATGGCTACACCTTC
J: TRBJ1-2
D: NA
size: NA
V: TRBV10-3

CDR3: CASSSGTGASYEQYF
DNA: TGTGCCAGTAGTAGCGGGACAGGGGCGTCCTACGAGCAGTACTTC
J: TRBJ2-7
D: TRBD1
size: once
V: TRBV19

CDR3: CASSSDSNSPLHF
DNA: TGTGCCAGCAGCTCAGACAGTAATTCACCCCTCCACTTT
J: TRBJ1-6
D: NA
size: NA
V: TRBV7-2

CDR3: CASSLLRLGTGYNEQFF
DNA: TGTGCCAGCAGCTTACTCAGGCTGGGGACAGGTTACAATGAGCAGTTCTTC
J: TRBJ2-1
D: TRBD1
size: NA
V: TRBV11-2

CDR3: CARSLGPLGGRANEKLFF
DNA: TGTGCCAGGAGCTTAGGCCCATTGGGGGGACGAGCTAATGAAAAACTGTTTTTT
J: TRBJ1-4
D: NA
size: NA
V: TRBV11-1